This entry is about one T cell receptor beta chain. Its antigen is not known. Naive CD8 cells were CD45RO-negative, positively selected for CCR7, excluding terminally differentiated effector memory CD45RA+ cells. This sample is drawn from a study of shared clonotypes between healthy human individuals. Study details: Aged between 18 and 49, the donors were a couple of women and three men. The plates for each donor numbered three CD4 naive, three CD4 memory, two CD8 naive and one CD8 memory. Whole-study results and caveats: Among four donors, roughly 5% of naive CD4 clonotypes were found in common.

Germline values: CDR1 MDHEN, CDR2 SYDVKM. The CDR3 covers 14 residues. The V and J ends lost 4 bases and 3 bases respectively, with 13 bases between them. Authors' processing steps: Filtering differed since immunoSEQ provided only junctions, with no quality scores. The method was immunoSEQ multiplex PCR; TCRdb's version includes in-frame clones alone and lacks a portion of them. V, J and clone size reflect that table, while D and trimming were determined from the DNA. The sample has approximately 840,000 clones; 90% to 98% are singletons. The J gene is TRBJ2-7, the V gene TRBV28; D is unclear. Sequencing was performed on naive CD8+ T cells sorted from blood. This receptor was identified in a man aged 25-45 years in good health. The DNA of the CDR3 is TGTGCCAGCAGTTCCATAGCCGACGACTACGAGCAGTACTTC. Encoded protein: CASSSIADDYEQYF.